The 2 T cell receptor beta chains below were found in one sample sequenced in a study of human T cells and chemical hapten exposure. Using its own MiXCR run on the RACE reads, TCRdb lists one record per CDR3 protein. The table has approximately 52,000 distinct CDR3 sequences, 9.5% to 12% seen once; the top ten hold approximately 1.8%. The time point: patch test 1, 2 weeks after DPC sensitization. Stated treatment: therapeutic diphenylcyclopropenone sensitization with weekly scalp DPC. The authors' total RNA extraction used unfractionated whole blood. The source material was whole blood, sampled in connection with sensitization to the hapten diphenylcyclopropenone (DPC). These receptors all come from a middle-aged woman with alopecia areata. Some clones in this sample may be carry-over from other donors' samples.

This clonotype appeared a few times. The V gene is TRBV4-2, the J gene TRBJ2-1; 16 nucleotides match TRBD2. The V gene's germline CDR1 is LGHNA and CDR2 YNFKEQ. CDR3 length equals 16 residues. V trimming: 8 bases; J trimming: 0 bases; junction bases outside the gene matches: 1. CDR3 protein: CASGTSGGDSYNEQFF. In DNA, the CDR3 is TGTGCCAGCGGGACTAGCGGGGGGGACTCCTACAATGAGCAGTTCTTC.

The CDR3: CASSLLAGGPSGEQFF. DNA for the CDR3: TGTGCCAGCAGTTTACTAGCGGGAGGGCCCTCGGGCGAGCAGTTCTTC. The V call is TRBV12-3 or TRBV12-4, the J call TRBJ2-1, with TRBD2 matching 12 bases. CDR3 length equals 16 residues. With V trimmed by 2 bases and J by 10 bases, 9 bases remained unmatched.